A single sample gave rise to the 10 T cell receptor beta chains below, sequenced in a study of T cells expressing NK-cell markers. From its re-call of the 5' RACE reads, TCRdb lists each CDR3 protein once, without DNA. Its listing shows around 260,000 distinct CDR3 sequences. The sample comprised blood T cells: a sorted CD56 or NKG2C T cell subset, CD4+ or CD8+ T cells, or bulk PBMC T cells (not recorded which). The source is a woman between 18 and 69 years old in good health.

The chain employs TRBV10-3 and TRBJ2-7; TCRdb returns TRBD2, unconfirmable since there is no DNA. Germline V gene data show CDR1 as ENHRY and CDR2 as SYGVKD. The CDR3 runs to 13 residues. The CDR3 reads CAISEFDSDEQYF.

This sequence joins TRBV6-1 and TRBJ2-1. Germline loops: CDR1 MNHNS, CDR2 SASEGT. The CDR3 is 13 residues long. This CDR3 is CASSRRTNNEQFF.

The chain employs TRBV29-1 and TRBJ2-1; the TRBD1 assignment by TCRdb is unverifiable without DNA. Germline loops: CDR1 SQVTM, CDR2 ANQGSEA. The CDR3 is made up of 15 amino acids. CDR3 region: CSVVSVTGRSNEQFF.

The rearrangement uses TRBV3-1 and TRBJ2-3. Germline V gene sequence: CDR1 LGHDT, CDR2 YNNKEL (reference sequence). The length of the CDR3 is 11 residues. The CDR3 sequence: CASSQGDRLYF.

Here the CDR3 reads CASSLVGGARSYGYTF. This chain joins TRBV4-3 and TRBJ1-2; TCRdb proposes TRBD1, but this gene call is untestable without DNA. The CDR3 covers 16 residues. In germline, CDR1 is LGHNA, CDR2 YSLEER.

The chain carries TRBV20-1 and TRBJ2-1; TCRdb selects TRBD2, and the lack of DNA leaves this call unchecked. The CDR3 is 15 residues long. Germline V CDR1 and CDR2: DFQATT, SNEGSKA (reference sequence). CDR3 in amino acids: CSAQTGTSTYNEQFF.

The genes are TRBV10-2 and TRBJ2-1; TCRdb proposes TRBD2, but this gene call is untestable without DNA. CDR3 length: 17 amino acids. Germline V gene data show CDR1 as WSHSY and CDR2 as SAAADI. The CDR3 protein is CASSERASGGLYNEQFF.

The V and J genes are TRBV3-1 and TRBJ2-3; TCRdb proposes TRBD1, but this gene call is untestable without DNA. CDR1 and CDR2 from the germline V gene are LGHDT and YNNKEL (reference sequence). This CDR3 spans 16 amino acids. The CDR3 loop reads CASTRRQGAGTDTQYF.

This chain's CDR3 is CSARAGQGHEQFF. The chain employs TRBV20-1 and TRBJ2-1; there is no DNA to check the TCRdb D call of TRBD1. The CDR3 covers 13 residues. Germline CDR1 DFQATT, CDR2 SNEGSKA (reference sequence).

The rearrangement links TRBV6-5 to TRBJ1-1; TCRdb's D gene call, TRBD1, goes unchecked for lack of DNA. CDR1 and CDR2 (germline): MNHEY, SVGAGI. CDR3 size: 12 residues. CDR3 in amino acids: CASTRTGTEAFF.